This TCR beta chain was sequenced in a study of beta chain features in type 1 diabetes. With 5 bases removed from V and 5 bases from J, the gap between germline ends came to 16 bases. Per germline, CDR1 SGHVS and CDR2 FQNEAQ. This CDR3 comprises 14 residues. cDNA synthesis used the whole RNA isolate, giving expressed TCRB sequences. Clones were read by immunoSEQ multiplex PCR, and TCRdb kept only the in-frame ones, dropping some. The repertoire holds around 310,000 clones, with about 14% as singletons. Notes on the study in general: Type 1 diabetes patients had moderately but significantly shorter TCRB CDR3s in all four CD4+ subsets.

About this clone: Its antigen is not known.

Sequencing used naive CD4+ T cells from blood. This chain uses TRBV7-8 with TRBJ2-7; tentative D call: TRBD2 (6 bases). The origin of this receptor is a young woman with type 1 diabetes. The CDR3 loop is CASSRGGVVDEQYF. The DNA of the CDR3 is TGTGCCAGCAGCCGAGGCGGGGTCGTCGACGAGCAGTACTTC.